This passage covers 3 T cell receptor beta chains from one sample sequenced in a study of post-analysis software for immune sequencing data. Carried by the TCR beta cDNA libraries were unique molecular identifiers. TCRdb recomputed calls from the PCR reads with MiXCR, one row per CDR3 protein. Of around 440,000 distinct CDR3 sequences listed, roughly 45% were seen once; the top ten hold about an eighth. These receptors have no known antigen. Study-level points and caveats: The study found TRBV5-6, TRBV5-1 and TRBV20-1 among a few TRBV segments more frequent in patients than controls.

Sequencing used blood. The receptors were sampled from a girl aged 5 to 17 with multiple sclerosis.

The CDR3 spells CASSHSSGLAGDEQFF. CDR3 DNA sequence: TGCGCCAGCAGCCACTCCTCCGGACTAGCGGGAGATGAGCAGTTCTTC. This sequence joins TRBV4-1 and TRBJ2-1; the match to TRBD2 covers 13 bases. This CDR3 has 16 amino acids. The V gene's germline CDR1 is MGHRA and CDR2 YSYEKL. J was trimmed by 8 bases and V by 3 bases; bases with no gene match: 7.

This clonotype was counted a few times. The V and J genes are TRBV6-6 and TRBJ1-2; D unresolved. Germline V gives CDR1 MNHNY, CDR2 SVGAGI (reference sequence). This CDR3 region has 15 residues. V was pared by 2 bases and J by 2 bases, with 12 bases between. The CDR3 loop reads CASSYARGPNYGYTF. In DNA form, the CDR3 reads TGTGCCAGCAGTTACGCGAGAGGACCGAACTATGGCTACACCTTC.

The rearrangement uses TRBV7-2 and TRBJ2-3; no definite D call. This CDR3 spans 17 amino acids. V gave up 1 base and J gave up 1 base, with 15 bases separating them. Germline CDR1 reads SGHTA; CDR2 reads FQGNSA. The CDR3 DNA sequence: TGTGCCAGCAGCTTAGAGGCCCCCGGGTCAGGCACAGATACGCAGTATTTT. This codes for CASSLEAPGSGTDTQYF. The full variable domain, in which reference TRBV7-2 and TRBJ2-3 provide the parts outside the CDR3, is GAGVSQSPSNKVTEKGKDVELRCDPISGHTALYWYRQSLGQGLEFLIYFQGNSAPDKSGLPSDRFSAERTGGSVSTLTIQRTQQEDSAVYLCASSLEAPGSGTDTQYFGPGTRLTVL.